These 11 T cell receptor beta chains were all obtained from the same sample, sequenced in a study of T-cell reconstitution after alpha-beta-depleted transplantation in children. Library preparation (for TCRbeta) was performed with unique molecular identifiers. MiXCR was run by TCRdb on the PCR reads, yielding one entry per CDR3 protein. The sample lists around 500,000 distinct CDR3 sequences, under 15% occurring once. The sequenced sample was PBMCs from the stem cell graft donor, obtained from the stem cell graft. The receptors come from a human donor who donated a stem cell graft to a child with combined immunodeficiency.

In its sample, this clonotype was seen many times. The chain joins TRBV7-2 to TRBJ2-7; perhaps TRBD1 as D (5 bases). Per the germline V gene, CDR1 is SGHTA and CDR2 is FQGNSA. The germline V and J ends were trimmed by 4 bases and 3 bases, with 7 bases remaining between them. The CDR3 runs to 12 residues. The CDR3 spells CASSYDSYEQYF. The DNA for the CDR3 is TGTGCCAGCAGCTACGACAGCTACGAGCAGTACTTC.

In this sample, this clonotype turned up many times. The J gene is TRBJ2-3, the V gene TRBV12-3 or TRBV12-4, with D possibly TRBD2 on 5 matching bases. The CDR3 loop spans 16 amino acids. With 1 base removed from V and 4 bases from J, the gap between germline ends came to 15 bases. DNA for the CDR3: TGTGCCAGCAGTTTAGGAGCGGACCGGATGGCAGATACGCAGTATTTT. This sequence encodes CASSLGADRMADTQYF.

The sample holds a few counts of this clonotype. This chain uses TRBV7-8 with TRBJ2-4; no reliable D call. The CDR3 is made up of 17 amino acids. Germline V gives CDR1 SGHVS, CDR2 FQNEAQ. Between the trimmed V and J ends, which lost 11 bases and 0 bases, there was a span of 23 bases. Here the CDR3 DNA reads TGTGCCGCCCCCCCTGTGGTTCTATTCATAGCCAAAAACATTCAGTACTTC. Amino acids: CAAPPVVLFIAKNIQYF.

This clonotype was observed many times. The rearrangement links TRBV6-5 to TRBJ2-2; D remains ambiguous. CDR1 and CDR2 from the germline V gene are MNHEY and SVGAGI. The CDR3 is 12 residues long. Trimming pared 8 bases from V and 7 bases from J, leaving 11 bases between. CDR3 DNA: TGTGCCAGCCGGAACCGGAACGGGGAGCTGTTTTTT. Encoded protein: CASRNRNGELFF.

This clonotype has at least ten counts. The rearrangement joins TRBV5-1 to TRBJ1-1; 9 bases line up with TRBD1. Trimming at V came to 0 bases and at J to 1 base, leaving 4 bases not matched to a gene. The CDR3 sequence is 16 residues long. Germline-derived CDR1 and CDR2 are SGHRS and YFSETQ. CDR3 region: CASSLGTGASNTEAFF. The CDR3 DNA follows: TGCGCCAGCAGCTTGGGGACAGGGGCCTCGAACACTGAAGCTTTCTTT.

Turning to this clonotype: Germline is not matched at one junction end, which may reflect a read error. The genes are TRBV30 and TRBJ2-3, with TRBD1 matching over 7 bases. Germline V gene sequence: CDR1 GTSNPN, CDR2 SVGIG (reference sequence). CDR3 length: 15 amino acids. The CDR3 nucleotides read TGTGCCTGGAGTGCTTCGACAGGGTATACAGACACGCAGTATTTT. Its translation: CAWSASTGYTDTQYF.

The sample holds many counts of this clonotype. The chain joins TRBV29-1 to TRBJ2-1; the D gene could be TRBD1 or TRBD2 (5 bases each). Trimming took 2 bases from V and 7 from J, leaving 18 bases between them. CDR1 and CDR2 (germline): SQVTM, ANQGSEA. The CDR3 runs to 15 residues. The CDR3 region has the DNA TGCAGCGTTGAACGTTTCCGAGGGGCGAATAATGAGCAGTTCTTC. Translation gives CSVERFRGANNEQFF.

There are many counts of this clonotype. The rearrangement links TRBV9 to TRBJ2-1; 10 nucleotides align to TRBD2. The V gene's germline CDR1 is SGDLS and CDR2 YYNGEE. With 4 bases clipped from V and 10 bases from J, the junction kept 11 bases outside the gene matches. The CDR3 covers 15 residues. The chain's CDR3 is CASSPEGLAGEEQFF. CDR3 DNA sequence: TGTGCCAGCAGCCCCGAGGGGCTAGCGGGGGAAGAGCAGTTCTTC.

This clonotype was detected only a few times. This chain joins TRBV6-2 or TRBV6-3 and TRBJ2-5; D unresolved. The V end lost 2 bases, the J end lost 3 bases, and 4 bases lay between the germline ends. The V gene's germline CDR1 is MNHEY and CDR2 SVGEGT. This CDR3 spans 12 amino acids. The chain's CDR3 is CASSYAEETQYF. CDR3 nucleotides: TGTGCCAGCAGTTACGCCGAAGAGACCCAGTACTTC.

This clonotype showed up many times. This chain's CDR3 is CASQGQGQGRWEQFF. CDR3 sequence (DNA): TGTGCCAGCCAAGGCCAGGGACAGGGAAGATGGGAGCAGTTCTTC. The chain has TRBV27 and TRBJ2-1; TRBD1 matches 9 bases. The V gene's germline CDR1 is MNHEY and CDR2 SMNVEV (reference sequence). V dropped 8 bases and J dropped 10; count of bases not matched to a gene: 15. This CDR3 has 15 residues.

This clonotype was seen repeatedly, ten times or more. J is TRBJ2-3 and V is TRBV28; 7 bases are a match to TRBD2. CDR3 length equals 14 residues. Germline V gene sequence: CDR1 MDHEN, CDR2 SYDVKM. The J segment lost 7 bases and the V segment lost 11 bases, leaving 15 bases of the junction unmatched. This CDR3 is CAALGGLAAHTQYF. The CDR3 nucleotides read TGTGCCGCCCTCGGAGGGCTAGCGGCCCATACGCAGTATTTT.